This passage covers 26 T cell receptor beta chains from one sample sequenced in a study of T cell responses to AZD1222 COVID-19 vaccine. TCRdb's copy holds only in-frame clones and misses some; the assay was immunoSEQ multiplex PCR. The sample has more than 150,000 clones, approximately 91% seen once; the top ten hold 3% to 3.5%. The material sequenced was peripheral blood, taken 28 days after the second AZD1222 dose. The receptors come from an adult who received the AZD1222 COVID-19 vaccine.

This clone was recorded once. The CDR3 coding sequence is TGTGCCAGCAGCCAAGTCCGGGGAGAGCCTCCTGGAAACACCATATATTTT. Residues: CASSQVRGEPPGNTIYF. This chain joins TRBV3-1 (or the pseudogene TRBV3-2) and TRBJ1-3; D unclear. V was cut by 1 base and J by 2 bases, with 15 bases left in between. The CDR3 sequence is 17 residues long. From germline, CDR1 is LGHDT and CDR2 YNNKEL (reference sequence).

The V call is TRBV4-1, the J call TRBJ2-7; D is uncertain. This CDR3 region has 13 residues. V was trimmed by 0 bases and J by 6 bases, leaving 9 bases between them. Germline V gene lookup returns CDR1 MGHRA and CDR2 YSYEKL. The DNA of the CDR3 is TGCGCCAGCAGCCAAGAAGTAGGGCCCGAGCAGTACTTC. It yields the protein CASSQEVGPEQYF.

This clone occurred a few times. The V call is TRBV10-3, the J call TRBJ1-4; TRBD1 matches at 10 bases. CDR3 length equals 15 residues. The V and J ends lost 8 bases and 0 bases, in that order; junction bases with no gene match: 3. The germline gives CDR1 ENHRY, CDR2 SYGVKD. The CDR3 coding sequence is TGTGCCATCGGGGACAGGGGAGCAACTAATGAAAAACTGTTTTTT. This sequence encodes CAIGDRGATNEKLFF.

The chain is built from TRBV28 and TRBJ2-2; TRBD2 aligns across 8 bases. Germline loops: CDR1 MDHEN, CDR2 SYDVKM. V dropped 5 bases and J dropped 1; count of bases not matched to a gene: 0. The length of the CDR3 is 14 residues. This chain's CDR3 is CASSTSGNTGELFF. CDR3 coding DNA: TGTGCCAGCAGTACTAGCGGGAACACCGGGGAGCTGTTTTTT.

CDR3 amino acids: CASSWNWRGYTF. The CDR3 coding sequence is TGTGCCAGCAGCTGGAATTGGCGAGGCTACACCTTC. The chain joins TRBV7-2 to TRBJ1-2; D uncertain. The CDR3 has 12 residues. Germline-derived CDR1 and CDR2 are SGHTA and FQGNSA. Trimming left V 4 bases short and J 8 bases short, with 11 bases between.

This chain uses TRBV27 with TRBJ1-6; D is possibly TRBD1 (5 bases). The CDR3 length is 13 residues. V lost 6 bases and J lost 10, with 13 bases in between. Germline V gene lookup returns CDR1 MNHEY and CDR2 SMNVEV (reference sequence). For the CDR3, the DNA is TGTGCCAGCAGGGGCCCGGGGGGATCACCCCTCCACTTT. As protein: CASRGPGGSPLHF.

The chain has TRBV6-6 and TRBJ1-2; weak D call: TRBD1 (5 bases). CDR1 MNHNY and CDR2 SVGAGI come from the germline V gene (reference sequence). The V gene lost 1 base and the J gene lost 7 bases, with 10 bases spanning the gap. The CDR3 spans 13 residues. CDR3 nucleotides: TGTGCCAGCAGTTACTGGGGGGATGGTGGCTACACCTTC. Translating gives CASSYWGDGGYTF.

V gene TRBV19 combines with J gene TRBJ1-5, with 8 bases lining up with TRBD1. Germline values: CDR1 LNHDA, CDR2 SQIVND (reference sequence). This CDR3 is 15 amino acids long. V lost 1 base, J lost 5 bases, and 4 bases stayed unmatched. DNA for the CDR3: TGTGCCAGTAGTATAGGGACAGGGTCCCATCAGCCCCAGCATTTT. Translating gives CASSIGTGSHQPQHF. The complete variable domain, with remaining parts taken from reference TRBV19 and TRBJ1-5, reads DGGITQSPKYLFRKEGQNVTLSCEQNLNHDAMYWYRQDPGQGLRLIYYSQIVNDFQKGDIAEGYSVSREKKESFPLTVTSAQKNPTAFYLCASSIGTGSHQPQHFGDGTRLSIL.

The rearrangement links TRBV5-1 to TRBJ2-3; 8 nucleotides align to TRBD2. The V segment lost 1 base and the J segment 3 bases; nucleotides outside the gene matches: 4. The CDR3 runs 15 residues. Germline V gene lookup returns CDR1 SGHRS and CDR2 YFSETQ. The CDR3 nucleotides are TGCGCCAGCAGCTTGAGCGGGAGAGAGACAGATACGCAGTATTTT. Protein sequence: CASSLSGRETDTQYF.

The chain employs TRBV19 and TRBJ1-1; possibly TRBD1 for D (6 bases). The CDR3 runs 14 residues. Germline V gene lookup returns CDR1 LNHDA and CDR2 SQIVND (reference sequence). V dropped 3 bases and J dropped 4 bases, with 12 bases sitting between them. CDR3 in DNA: TGTGCCAGTAGTATGTGGGTACAGGGCACTGAAGCTTTCTTT. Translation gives CASSMWVQGTEAFF.

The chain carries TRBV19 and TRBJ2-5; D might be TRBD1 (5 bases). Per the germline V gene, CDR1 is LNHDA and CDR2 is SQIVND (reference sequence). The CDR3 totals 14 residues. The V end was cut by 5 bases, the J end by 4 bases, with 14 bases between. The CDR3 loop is CASSPPQGRETQYF. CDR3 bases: TGTGCCAGTAGTCCCCCCCAGGGCCGAGAGACCCAGTACTTC.

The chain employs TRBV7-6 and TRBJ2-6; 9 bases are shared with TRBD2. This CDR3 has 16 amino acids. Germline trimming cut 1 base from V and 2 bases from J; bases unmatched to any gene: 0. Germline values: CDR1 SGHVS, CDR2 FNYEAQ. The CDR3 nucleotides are TGTGCCAGCAGCTTAGGCGGGGGGGCTGGGGCCAACGTCCTGACTTTC. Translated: CASSLGGGAGANVLTF.

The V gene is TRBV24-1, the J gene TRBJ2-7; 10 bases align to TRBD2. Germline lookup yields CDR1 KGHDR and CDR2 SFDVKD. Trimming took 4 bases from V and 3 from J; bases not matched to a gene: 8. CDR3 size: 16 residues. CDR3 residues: CATSDRRTSGRYEQYF. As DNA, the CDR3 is TGTGCCACCAGTGACCGAAGGACTAGCGGACGCTACGAGCAGTACTTC.

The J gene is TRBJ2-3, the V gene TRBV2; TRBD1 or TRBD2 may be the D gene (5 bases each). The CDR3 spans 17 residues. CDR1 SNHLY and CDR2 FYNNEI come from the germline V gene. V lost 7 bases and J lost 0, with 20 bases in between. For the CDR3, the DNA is TGTGCCAGCAACCGGGACGGCCAAGTTAGAAGCACAGATACGCAGTATTTT. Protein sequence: CASNRDGQVRSTDTQYF.

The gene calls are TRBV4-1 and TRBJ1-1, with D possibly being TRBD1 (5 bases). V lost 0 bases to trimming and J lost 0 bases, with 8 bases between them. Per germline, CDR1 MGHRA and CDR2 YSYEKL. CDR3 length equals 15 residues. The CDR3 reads CASSQDPGVNTEAFF. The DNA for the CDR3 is TGCGCCAGCAGCCAAGATCCGGGGGTGAACACTGAAGCTTTCTTT.

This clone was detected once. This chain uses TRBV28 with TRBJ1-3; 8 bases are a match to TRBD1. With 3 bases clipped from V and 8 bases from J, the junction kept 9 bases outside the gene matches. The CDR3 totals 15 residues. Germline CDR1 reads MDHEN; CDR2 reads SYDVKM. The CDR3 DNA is TGTGCCAGCAGTTTGGACAGGGTCGGGGGGGACACCATATATTTT. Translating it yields CASSLDRVGGDTIYF.

CDR3 amino acids: CASSFSWSTHEQYF. The CDR3 DNA sequence: TGTGCCAGCAGTTTTTCTTGGAGTACCCACGAGCAGTACTTC. This chain connects TRBV28 to TRBJ2-7, with D hard to call. V lost 3 bases and J lost 5, with 14 bases in between. The CDR3 is 14 amino acids. Per germline, CDR1 MDHEN and CDR2 SYDVKM.

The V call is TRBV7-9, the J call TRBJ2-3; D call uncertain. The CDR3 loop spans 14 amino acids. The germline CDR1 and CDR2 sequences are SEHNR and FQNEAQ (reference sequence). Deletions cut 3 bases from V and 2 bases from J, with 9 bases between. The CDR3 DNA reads TGTGCCAGCAGCTTCGGTGGAAACACAGATACGCAGTATTTT. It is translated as CASSFGGNTDTQYF.

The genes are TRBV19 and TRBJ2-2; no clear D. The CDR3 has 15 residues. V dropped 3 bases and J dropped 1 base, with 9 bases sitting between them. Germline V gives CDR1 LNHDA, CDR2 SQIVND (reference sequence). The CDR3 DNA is TGTGCCAGTAGTATCGGGCCAGGGAACACCGGGGAGCTGTTTTTT. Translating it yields CASSIGPGNTGELFF.

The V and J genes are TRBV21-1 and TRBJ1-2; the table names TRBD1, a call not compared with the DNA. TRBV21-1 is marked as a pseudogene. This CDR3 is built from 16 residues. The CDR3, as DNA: TGTGCCAGCAGCCGTAGAAGGTACAGGGGTTTGGATGGCTACACCTTC. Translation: CASSRRRYRGLDGYTF.

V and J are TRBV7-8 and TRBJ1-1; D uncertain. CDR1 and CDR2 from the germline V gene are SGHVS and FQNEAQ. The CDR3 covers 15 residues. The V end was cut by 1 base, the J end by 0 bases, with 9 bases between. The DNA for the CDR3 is TGTGCCAGCAGCTTAGAGGAGTCTATGAACACTGAAGCTTTCTTT. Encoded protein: CASSLEESMNTEAFF.

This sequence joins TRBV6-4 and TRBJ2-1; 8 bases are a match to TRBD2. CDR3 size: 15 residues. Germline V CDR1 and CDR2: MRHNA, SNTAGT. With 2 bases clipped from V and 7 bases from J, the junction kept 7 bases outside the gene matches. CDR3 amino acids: CASSDGGRIVNEQFF. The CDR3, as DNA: TGTGCCAGCAGTGACGGCGGGAGGATTGTAAATGAGCAGTTCTTC.

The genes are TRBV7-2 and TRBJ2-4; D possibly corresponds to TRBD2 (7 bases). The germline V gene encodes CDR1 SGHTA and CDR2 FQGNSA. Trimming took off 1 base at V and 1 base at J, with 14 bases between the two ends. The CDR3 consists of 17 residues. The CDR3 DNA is TGTGCCAGCAGCTTAGAAGGGGGGGAGACGGCCAAAAACATTCAGTACTTC. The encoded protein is CASSLEGGETAKNIQYF. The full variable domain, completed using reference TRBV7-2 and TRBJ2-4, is GAGVSQSPSNKVTEKGKDVELRCDPISGHTALYWYRQSLGQGLEFLIYFQGNSAPDKSGLPSDRFSAERTGGSVSTLTIQRTQQEDSAVYLCASSLEGGETAKNIQYFGAGTRLSVL.

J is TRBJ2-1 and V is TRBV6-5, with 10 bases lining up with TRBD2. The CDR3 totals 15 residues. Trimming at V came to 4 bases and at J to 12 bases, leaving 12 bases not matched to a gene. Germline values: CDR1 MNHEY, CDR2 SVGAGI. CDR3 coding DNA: TGTGCCAGCAGTTTTACTAGCGGGGCATCTGGAATGCAGTTCTTC. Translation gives CASSFTSGASGMQFF.

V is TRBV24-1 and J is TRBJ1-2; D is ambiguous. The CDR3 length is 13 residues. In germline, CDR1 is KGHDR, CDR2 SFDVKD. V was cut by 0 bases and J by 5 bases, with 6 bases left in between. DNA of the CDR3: TGTGCCACCAGTGATTTGGAGGGTTATGGCTACACCTTC. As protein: CATSDLEGYGYTF.

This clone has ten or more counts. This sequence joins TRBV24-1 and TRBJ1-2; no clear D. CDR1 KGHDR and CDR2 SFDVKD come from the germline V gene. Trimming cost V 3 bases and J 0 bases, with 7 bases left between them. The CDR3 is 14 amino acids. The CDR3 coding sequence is TGTGCCACCAGTGATACGTGGACTAACTATGGCTACACCTTC. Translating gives CATSDTWTNYGYTF.